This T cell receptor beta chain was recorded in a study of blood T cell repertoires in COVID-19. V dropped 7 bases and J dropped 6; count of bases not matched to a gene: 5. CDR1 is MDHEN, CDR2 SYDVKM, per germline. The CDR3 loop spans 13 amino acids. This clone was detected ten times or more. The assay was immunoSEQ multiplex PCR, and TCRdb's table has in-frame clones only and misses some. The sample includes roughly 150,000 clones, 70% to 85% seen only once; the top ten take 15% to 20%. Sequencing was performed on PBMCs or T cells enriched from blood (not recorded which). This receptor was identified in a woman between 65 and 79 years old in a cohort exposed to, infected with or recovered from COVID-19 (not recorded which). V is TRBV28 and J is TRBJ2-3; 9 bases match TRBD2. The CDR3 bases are TGTGCCAGCACGGGCGGGGGGGAGGATACGCAGTATTTT. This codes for CASTGGGEDTQYF.